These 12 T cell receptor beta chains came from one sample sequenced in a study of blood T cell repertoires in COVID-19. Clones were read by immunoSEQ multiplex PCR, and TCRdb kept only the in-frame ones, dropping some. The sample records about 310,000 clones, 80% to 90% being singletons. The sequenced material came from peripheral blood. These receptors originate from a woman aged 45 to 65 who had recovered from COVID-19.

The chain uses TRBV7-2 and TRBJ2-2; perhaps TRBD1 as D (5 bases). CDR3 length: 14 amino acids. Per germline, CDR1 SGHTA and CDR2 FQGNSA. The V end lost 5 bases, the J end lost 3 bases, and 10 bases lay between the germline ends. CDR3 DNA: TGTGCCAGCAGCCCTCCGACAGACACCGGGGAGCTGTTTTTT. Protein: CASSPPTDTGELFF.

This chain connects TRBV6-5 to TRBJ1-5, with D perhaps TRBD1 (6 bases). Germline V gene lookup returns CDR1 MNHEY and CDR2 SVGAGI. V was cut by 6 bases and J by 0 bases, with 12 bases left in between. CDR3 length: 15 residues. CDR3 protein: CASRLDRLSNQPQHF. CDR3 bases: TGTGCCAGCAGGCTGGACAGACTTAGCAATCAGCCCCAGCATTTT.

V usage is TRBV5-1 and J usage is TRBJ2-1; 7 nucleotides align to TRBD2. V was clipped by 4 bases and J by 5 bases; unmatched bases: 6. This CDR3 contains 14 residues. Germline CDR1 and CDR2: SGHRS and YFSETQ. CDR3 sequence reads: CASSPGGNDNEQFF. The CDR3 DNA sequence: TGCGCCAGCAGCCCCGGGGGGAATGACAATGAGCAGTTCTTC.

The CDR3 DNA reads as TGTGCCAGCAGCGGAACGGGGGGGAACACTGAAGCTTTCTTT. Protein sequence: CASSGTGGNTEAFF. The rearrangement uses TRBV5-4 and TRBJ1-1; D is perhaps TRBD1 (5 bases). CDR1 and CDR2 (germline): SGHNT, YYREEE (reference sequence). V was pared by 4 bases and J by 1 base, with 11 bases between. This CDR3 is built from 14 residues.

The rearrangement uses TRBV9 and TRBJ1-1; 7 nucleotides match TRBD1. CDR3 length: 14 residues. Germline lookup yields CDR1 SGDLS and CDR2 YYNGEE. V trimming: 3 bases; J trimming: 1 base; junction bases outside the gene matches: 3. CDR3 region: CASSARDRNTEAFF. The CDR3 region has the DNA TGTGCCAGCAGCGCCCGGGACAGGAACACTGAAGCTTTCTTT. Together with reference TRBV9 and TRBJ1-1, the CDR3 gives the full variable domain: DSGVTQTPKHLITATGQRVTLRCSPRSGDLSVYWYQQSLDQGLQFLIQYYNGEERAKGNILERFSAQQFPDLHSELNLSSLELGDSALYFCASSARDRNTEAFFGQGTRLTVV.

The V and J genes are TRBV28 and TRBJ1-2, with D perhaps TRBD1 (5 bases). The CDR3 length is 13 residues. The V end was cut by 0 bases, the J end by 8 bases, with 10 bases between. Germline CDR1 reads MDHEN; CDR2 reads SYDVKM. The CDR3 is CASSLWQGNGYTF. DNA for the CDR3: TGTGCCAGCAGTTTATGGCAGGGAAACGGCTACACCTTC.

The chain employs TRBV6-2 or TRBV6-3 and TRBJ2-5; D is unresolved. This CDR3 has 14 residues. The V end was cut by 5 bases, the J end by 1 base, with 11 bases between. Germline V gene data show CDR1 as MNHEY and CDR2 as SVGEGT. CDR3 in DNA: TGTGCCAGCAGTACGTCCAGAACCCAAGAGACCCAGTACTTC. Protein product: CASSTSRTQETQYF.

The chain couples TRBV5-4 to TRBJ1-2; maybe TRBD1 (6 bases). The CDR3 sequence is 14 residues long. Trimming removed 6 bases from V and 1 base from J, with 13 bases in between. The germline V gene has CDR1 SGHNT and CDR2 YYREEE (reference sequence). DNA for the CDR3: TGTGCCAGCATCAAGGGGGGGCTTAACTATGGCTACACCTTC. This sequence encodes CASIKGGLNYGYTF.

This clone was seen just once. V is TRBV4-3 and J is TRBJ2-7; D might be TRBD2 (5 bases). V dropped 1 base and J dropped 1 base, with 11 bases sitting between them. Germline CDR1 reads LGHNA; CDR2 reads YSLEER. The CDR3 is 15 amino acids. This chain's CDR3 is CASSQAPGKSYEQYF. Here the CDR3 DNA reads TGCGCCAGCAGCCAAGCTCCCGGGAAATCCTACGAGCAGTACTTC.

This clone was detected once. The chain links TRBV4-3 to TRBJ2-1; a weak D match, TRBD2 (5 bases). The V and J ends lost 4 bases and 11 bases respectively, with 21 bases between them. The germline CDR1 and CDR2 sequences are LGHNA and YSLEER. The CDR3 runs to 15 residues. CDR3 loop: CASSPSGERENQQFF. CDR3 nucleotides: TGCGCCAGCAGCCCTTCAGGCGAGAGGGAAAATCAGCAGTTCTTC.

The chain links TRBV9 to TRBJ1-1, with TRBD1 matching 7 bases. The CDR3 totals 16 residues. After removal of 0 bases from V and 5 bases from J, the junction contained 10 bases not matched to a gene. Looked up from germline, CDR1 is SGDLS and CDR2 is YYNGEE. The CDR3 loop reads CASSVGAGTAKTEAFF. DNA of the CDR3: TGTGCCAGCAGCGTAGGAGCCGGGACAGCTAAGACTGAAGCTTTCTTT.

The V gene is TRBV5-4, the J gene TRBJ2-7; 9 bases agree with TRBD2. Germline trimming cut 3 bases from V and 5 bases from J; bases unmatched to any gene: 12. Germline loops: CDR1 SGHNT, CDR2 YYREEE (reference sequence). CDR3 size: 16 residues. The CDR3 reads CASSSSGGRAGNEQYF. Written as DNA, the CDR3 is TGTGCCAGCAGCTCCTCCGGCGGGAGGGCCGGTAACGAGCAGTACTTC.